This entry concerns a single T cell receptor (beta chain). Via MiXCR, TCRdb re-called the 5' RACE reads, giving one row per CDR3 protein. The sample consists of about 400,000 distinct CDR3 sequences, under 15% of them appearing once. This entry is derived from a study of T-cell memory formation after mild COVID-19. Study summary: Largely donor-specific sequence clusters came from a couple of donors.

Deletions cut 0 bases from V and 7 bases from J, with 9 bases between. The CDR3 is 13 residues long. CDR1 and CDR2 (germline): SGHRS, YFSETQ. This TCR was sampled from a man between 18 and 35 years old who had mild COVID-19 (a few samples of this study predate the infection). Cell type and time point are not known. This sequence joins TRBV5-1 and TRBJ2-3; D is unclear. The sequenced sample consisted of PBMCs or a T cell subset sorted from them (not recorded which). CDR3 amino acids: CASSLAARHTQYF. DNA for the CDR3: TGCGCCAGCAGCTTGGCGGCGCGGCATACGCAGTATTTT.